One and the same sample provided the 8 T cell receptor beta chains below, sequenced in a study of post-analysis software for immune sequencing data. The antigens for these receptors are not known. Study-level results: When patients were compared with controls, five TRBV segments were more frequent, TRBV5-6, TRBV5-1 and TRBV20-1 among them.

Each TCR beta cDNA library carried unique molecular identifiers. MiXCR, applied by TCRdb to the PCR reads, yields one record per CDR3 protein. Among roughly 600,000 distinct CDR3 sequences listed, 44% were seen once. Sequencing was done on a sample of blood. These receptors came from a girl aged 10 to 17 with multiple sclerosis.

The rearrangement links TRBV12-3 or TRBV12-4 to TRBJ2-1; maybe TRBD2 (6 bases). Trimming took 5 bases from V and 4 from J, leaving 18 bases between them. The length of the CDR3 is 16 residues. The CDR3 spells CASSPTSWVAYNEQFF. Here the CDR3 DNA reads TGTGCCAGCAGTCCGACTAGTTGGGTGGCGTACAATGAGCAGTTCTTC.

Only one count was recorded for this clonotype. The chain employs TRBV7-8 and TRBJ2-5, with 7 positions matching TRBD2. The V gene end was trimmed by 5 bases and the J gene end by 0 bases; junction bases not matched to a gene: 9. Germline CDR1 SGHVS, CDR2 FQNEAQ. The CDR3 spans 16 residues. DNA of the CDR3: TGTGCCAGCAGCCCGATCGGGGGGATGTACCAAGAGACCCAGTACTTC. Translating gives CASSPIGGMYQETQYF.

CDR3 in DNA: TGTGCCAGCAGTGAAGCCCCTCGGGGAAAGACCCAGTACTTC. Its protein product is CASSEAPRGKTQYF. The chain has TRBV25-1 and TRBJ2-5, with D tentatively TRBD2 (5 bases). V lost 2 bases and J 6 bases, leaving 13 bases between the germline ends. The CDR3 is made up of 14 amino acids. CDR1 and CDR2 from the germline V gene are MGHDK and SYGVNS.

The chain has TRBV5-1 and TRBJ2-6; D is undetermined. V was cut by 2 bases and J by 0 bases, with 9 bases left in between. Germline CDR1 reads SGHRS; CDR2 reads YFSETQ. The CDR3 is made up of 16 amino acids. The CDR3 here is CASSFARLSGANVLTF. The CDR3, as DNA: TGCGCCAGCAGCTTTGCCAGACTCTCTGGGGCCAACGTCCTGACTTTC.

CDR3 coding DNA: TGTGCCATCAGTGAGAGGGTAGGAAGAAATTCACCCCTCCACTTT. Its translation: CAISERVGRNSPLHF. The chain recombines TRBV10-3 with TRBJ1-6; no clear D. The CDR3 consists of 15 residues. Trimming stripped 2 bases from V and 7 bases from J, with 12 bases between. The germline V gene has CDR1 ENHRY and CDR2 SYGVKD.

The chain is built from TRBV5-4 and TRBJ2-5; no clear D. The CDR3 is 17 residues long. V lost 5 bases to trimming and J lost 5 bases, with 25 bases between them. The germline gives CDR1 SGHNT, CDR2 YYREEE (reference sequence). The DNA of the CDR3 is TGTGCCAGCAGACGCCACCCCGAGATGGTTGGTTTCGAGACCCAGTACTTC. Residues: CASRRHPEMVGFETQYF.

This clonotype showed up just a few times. CDR3 residues: CASSPTAPSSWGNEQFF. The CDR3 DNA reads TGTGCCAGCTCCCCCACTGCCCCCTCTAGTTGGGGCAATGAGCAGTTCTTC. This chain uses TRBV18 with TRBJ2-1; D is undetermined. Germline CDR1 is KGHSH and CDR2 is LQKENI. The CDR3 length is 17 residues. V was trimmed by 6 bases and J by 6 bases, leaving 24 bases between them.

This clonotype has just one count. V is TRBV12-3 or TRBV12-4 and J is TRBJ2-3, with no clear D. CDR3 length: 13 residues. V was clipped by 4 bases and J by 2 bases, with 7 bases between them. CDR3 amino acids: CASSWAPTDTQYF. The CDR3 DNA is TGTGCCAGCAGTTGGGCGCCCACAGATACGCAGTATTTT.